This record concerns one T cell receptor (beta chain) sequence. These data come from a study of blood T cell repertoires in COVID-19. CDR3 length: 13 residues. Trimming cost V 5 bases and J 2 bases, with 10 bases left between them. Germline CDR1 SGDLS, CDR2 YYNGEE. TCRdb's table, derived via immunoSEQ multiplex PCR, lists solely in-frame clones and lacks some. The sample carries 200,000 to 250,000 clones, about 85% recorded once. J is TRBJ1-2 and V is TRBV9, with D possibly being TRBD1 (5 bases). The sample consisted of peripheral blood. The TCR comes from a young woman who had recovered from COVID-19. In nucleotides, the CDR3 is TGTGCCAGCAGAGGGGTATCCAACTATGGCTACACCTTC. Protein: CASRGVSNYGYTF.